The 19 T cell receptor beta chains in this list originate from one sample, sequenced in a study of response to subunit inactivated influenza vaccine. TCRdb re-derived calls from the RT-PCR reads in MiXCR, one entry per CDR3 protein. The sample lists about 310,000 distinct CDR3 sequences; 21% were seen once. Here the sequenced sample was PBMCs from blood, taken less than 22 months after vaccination. These receptors were collected from a man in his fifties or sixties who received an inactivated influenza vaccine.

This clonotype occurred a few times. This chain connects TRBV2 to TRBJ1-2; D is unresolved. There are 15 residues in the CDR3. The V end lost 4 bases, the J end lost 0 bases, and 12 bases lay between the germline ends. CDR1 and CDR2 from the germline V gene are SNHLY and FYNNEI. CDR3 sequence: CASSAFRTANYGYTF. The CDR3 nucleotides are TGTGCCAGCAGTGCTTTTAGGACGGCTAACTATGGCTACACCTTC. Supplemented by reference TRBV2 and TRBJ1-2, the full variable domain reads EPEVTQTPSHQVTQMGQEVILRCVPISNHLYFYWYRQILGQKVEFLVSFYNNEISEKSEIFDDQFSVERPDGSNFTLKIRSTKLEDSAMYFCASSAFRTANYGYTFGSGTRLTVV.

This clonotype was seen a handful of times. J is TRBJ1-2 and V is TRBV12-2; the DNA was not compared with TRBD1, the D call given in the table. TRBV12-2 is a listed pseudogene. This CDR3 region has 13 residues. CDR3 sequence reads: CASRLGQGYGYTF. The CDR3 nucleotides read TGTGCAAGTCGCTTGGGACAGGGTTATGGCTACACCTTC.

The chain carries TRBV14 and TRBJ2-3; D is ambiguous. The CDR3 contains 14 residues. Trimming removed 1 base at V and 7 bases at J, with 12 bases between. The germline CDR1 and CDR2 sequences are SGHDN and FVKESK. Here the CDR3 DNA reads TGTGCCAGCAGCCAAGCCCCCTTCTTATATACGCAGTATTTT. This translates into CASSQAPFLYTQYF.

This clonotype showed up just a few times. The chain has TRBV29-1 and TRBJ2-2; TRBD2 matches at 7 bases. Germline CDR1 SQVTM, CDR2 ANQGSEA. The V segment lost 1 base and the J segment 6 bases; nucleotides outside the gene matches: 11. The CDR3 runs to 16 residues. This CDR3 reads CSVEGVGGRSAGELFF. In DNA, the CDR3 is TGCAGCGTTGAAGGTGTCGGCGGGAGATCGGCCGGGGAGCTGTTTTTT.

This clonotype was seen a few times. The V call is TRBV12-3 or TRBV12-4, the J call TRBJ2-7; 8 positions agree with TRBD1. V trimming: 6 bases; J trimming: 4 bases; junction bases outside the gene matches: 5. The CDR3 sequence is 13 residues long. The DNA of the CDR3 is TGTGCCAGCAGGGACAGGGCAGGGTACGAGCAGTACTTC. Translating it yields CASRDRAGYEQYF.

This clonotype was counted ten times or more. This rearrangement joins TRBV28 to TRBJ1-2; maybe TRBD1 (5 bases). Germline V CDR1 and CDR2: MDHEN, SYDVKM. V lost 4 bases to trimming and J lost 4 bases, with 10 bases between them. CDR3 length: 13 residues. The CDR3 is CASSSTVAYGYTF. In DNA form, the CDR3 reads TGTGCCAGCAGTTCGACAGTCGCCTATGGCTACACCTTC.

This clonotype was picked up a small number of times. The chain joins TRBV24-1 to TRBJ2-3, with 7 bases fitting TRBD2. The CDR3 totals 18 residues. Germline-derived CDR1 and CDR2 are KGHDR and SFDVKD. V lost 1 base and J lost 3; bases outside the gene matches: 12. CDR3 loop: CATSDLSAPGLPTDTQYF. The CDR3 DNA reads as TGTGCCACCAGTGATTTATCTGCCCCGGGACTACCTACAGATACGCAGTATTTT.

This clonotype has a handful of counts. The chain joins TRBV9 to TRBJ2-7; D is unresolved. Per the germline V gene, CDR1 is SGDLS and CDR2 is YYNGEE. Trimming left V 3 bases short and J 5 bases short, with 12 bases between. The CDR3 spans 13 residues. The CDR3 is CASSAFLSDEQYF. The CDR3, as DNA: TGTGCCAGCAGCGCATTTCTTTCGGACGAGCAGTACTTC.

This rearrangement joins TRBV18 to TRBJ1-5; D is unresolved. The CDR3 extends over 14 amino acids. Germline CDR1 reads KGHSH; CDR2 reads LQKENI. Trimming cost V 5 bases and J 2 bases, with 10 bases left between them. The CDR3 loop reads CASSANKGNQPQHF. In nucleotides, the CDR3 is TGTGCCAGCTCAGCGAATAAGGGCAATCAGCCCCAGCATTTT. The full variable domain, completed using reference TRBV18 and TRBJ1-5, is NAGVMQNPRHLVRRRGQEARLRCSPMKGHSHVYWYRQLPEEGLKFMVYLQKENIIDESGMPKERFSAEFPKEGPSILRIQQVVRGDSAAYFCASSANKGNQPQHFGDGTRLSIL.

The chain is built from TRBV19 and TRBJ1-5; no clear D gene. V shed 3 bases and J shed 6 bases, with 21 bases lying between them. CDR1 and CDR2 from the germline V gene are LNHDA and SQIVND (reference sequence). CDR3 length equals 17 residues. The CDR3 nucleotides read TGTGCCAGTAGTATTCTGTTTTCCCGGCAGAGCGGTCAGCCCCAGCATTTT. Amino acid sequence: CASSILFSRQSGQPQHF.

The chain carries TRBV11-2 and TRBJ2-5; D gene uncertain. Germline V gene sequence: CDR1 SGHAT, CDR2 FQNNGV. V lost 4 bases and J 5 bases, leaving 8 bases between the germline ends. The CDR3 extends over 12 amino acids. The CDR3 region is CASSYPLETQYF. DNA for the CDR3: TGTGCCAGCAGCTATCCCTTGGAGACCCAGTACTTC.

This clonotype was recorded at least ten times. The genes are TRBV23-1 and TRBJ1-3; D gene unclear. TRBV23-1 carries the ORF label, with uncertain function. There are 18 residues in the CDR3. Deletions cut 7 bases from V and 0 bases from J, with 22 bases between. The CDR3 sequence: CASIMSGGPKTSGNTIYF. CDR3 DNA sequence: TGCGCCAGCATAATGTCGGGCGGGCCTAAGACCTCTGGAAACACCATATATTTT.

Notes on this clonotype: One junction end disagrees with the germline gene, perhaps due to a read error. The chain is built from TRBV12-3 or TRBV12-4 and TRBJ2-1; either TRBD1 or TRBD2 may fit D (5 bases each). This CDR3 is 14 amino acids long. The CDR3 is CASSPGPSYSEQFF. DNA of the CDR3: TGTGCCAGCAGCCCGGGACCCAGCTACAGTGAGCAGTTCTTC.

The V gene is TRBV5-1, the J gene TRBJ2-5; D not certain. The V gene's germline CDR1 is SGHRS and CDR2 YFSETQ. The CDR3 has 15 residues. The ends were cut back, 1 base at V and 3 bases at J, with 13 bases in the middle. CDR3 loop: CASSLYGRLEETQYF. The DNA for the CDR3 is TGCGCCAGCAGCTTGTATGGCAGGCTTGAAGAGACCCAGTACTTC.

The chain has TRBV18 and TRBJ2-3; TRBD2 agrees at 10 bases. With 3 bases clipped from V and 4 bases from J, the junction kept 4 bases outside the gene matches. This CDR3 spans 15 amino acids. The germline V gene has CDR1 KGHSH and CDR2 LQKENI. The CDR3 DNA reads as TGTGCCAGCTCACCGGGGCTAGCGGGAGCAGATACGCAGTATTTT. Residues: CASSPGLAGADTQYF.

This clonotype has only a few counts. The V and J genes are TRBV12-3 or TRBV12-4 and TRBJ2-1; 7 bases line up with TRBD1. This CDR3 is built from 15 residues. V trimming: 6 bases; J trimming: 4 bases; junction bases outside the gene matches: 9. Here the CDR3 DNA reads TGTGCCAGCAGCACCGGGACAGAGATATACAATGAGCAGTTCTTC. Its translation: CASSTGTEIYNEQFF.

This clonotype was found many times. This chain connects TRBV7-8 to TRBJ1-5; D is uncertain. CDR3 length: 13 residues. Germline V gives CDR1 SGHVS, CDR2 FQNEAQ. V was pared by 7 bases and J by 3 bases, with 10 bases between. In DNA form, the CDR3 reads TGTGCCAGCACCCTAGCGTTCAATCAGCCCCAGCATTTT. Residues: CASTLAFNQPQHF. The full variable domain, rest sourced from reference TRBV7-8 and TRBJ1-5, is GAGVSQSPRYKVAKRGQDVALRCDPISGHVSLFWYQQALGQGPEFLTYFQNEAQLDKSGLPSDRFFAERPEGSVSTLKIQRTQQEDSAVYLCASTLAFNQPQHFGDGTRLSIL.

The J gene is TRBJ1-3, the V gene TRBV3-1; unclear D gene. Per the germline V gene, CDR1 is LGHDT and CDR2 is YNNKEL (reference sequence). Trimming removed 1 base at V and 0 bases at J, with 13 bases between. The CDR3 is made up of 17 amino acids. The CDR3 nucleotides are TGTGCCAGCAGCCAAGCCGAAGGCCGACCCTCTGGAAACACCATATATTTT. This gives the protein CASSQAEGRPSGNTIYF.

Only a few counts were recorded for this clonotype. The chain has TRBV4-3 and TRBJ2-1; TRBD1 or TRBD2 may be the D gene (5 bases each). Germline loops: CDR1 LGHNA, CDR2 YSLEER. CDR3 length: 16 amino acids. Between the trimmed V and J ends, which lost 1 base and 2 bases, there was a span of 12 bases. The CDR3 coding sequence is TGCGCCAGCAGCCAAGTTGGGGGAGCGACCTACAATGAGCAGTTCTTC. This encodes CASSQVGGATYNEQFF.